This paragraph covers one T cell receptor beta chain sequence. The data originate from a study of PD-L1 blockade in urothelial cancer. On the study more broadly: Individuals in the cohort had been given 0 to 3 earlier chemotherapy regimens.

Only in-frame clones appear in the TCRdb table, and some are missing; sequencing was by immunoSEQ multiplex PCR. This sample has about 76,000 clones; 75% to 95% occur once, and the top ten carry around 0.94%. The sample's time point: peripheral blood 6 weeks after treatment start. CDR3 length equals 16 residues. The V end lost 2 bases, the J end lost 0 bases, and 14 bases lay between the germline ends. Germline CDR1 MGHRA, CDR2 YSYEKL. The source is a woman older than 75 with urothelial cancer. The sample was PBMCs, taken around atezolizumab (anti-PD-L1) treatment. The J gene is TRBJ2-7, the V gene TRBV4-1, with D perhaps matching TRBD2 (6 bases). The CDR3, as DNA: TGCGCCAGCAGCCAAATCCCGGGACTGAGCTCCTACGAGCAGTACTTC. It encodes CASSQIPGLSSYEQYF.